The 27 T cell receptor beta chains reported below all come from one sample, sequenced in a study of CD8+CD57+ T cells in acquired aplastic anemia. For CDR3 and TCR beta VDJ profiling, genomic DNA was the template used. TCRdb analysed the reads with MiXCR anew, one entry per CDR3 protein. There are about 120,000 distinct CDR3 sequences in the sample; about 50% occur only once, and under 35% lies in the top ten. By flow cytometry, patients selected for sequencing had shown an expansion of CD8+CD57+ cells. Material for sequencing was sorted CD4+, CD8+, or CD8+CD57+ T cells (not recorded which) from PBMCs. The receptors were gathered from a human donor with aplastic anemia.

This clonotype was counted between two and nine times. V usage is TRBV5-4 and J usage is TRBJ2-3; 9 nucleotides match TRBD1. V was clipped by 0 bases and J by 2 bases; unmatched bases: 1. Germline loops: CDR1 SGHNT, CDR2 YYREEE (reference sequence). The CDR3 has 15 amino acids. Written as DNA, the CDR3 is TGTGCCAGCAGCTTGGGGGACAGGGCCACAGATACGCAGTATTTT. Translating it yields CASSLGDRATDTQYF.

This clonotype was counted at least ten times. The V gene is TRBV11-1, the J gene TRBJ1-2, with D possibly matching TRBD1 (6 bases). The germline V gene encodes CDR1 SGHAT and CDR2 FQDESV (reference sequence). Between the trimmed V and J ends, which lost 4 bases and 2 bases, there was a span of 20 bases. The CDR3 totals 17 residues. This CDR3 is CASSSSGVRTENYGYTF. The CDR3 DNA reads TGTGCCAGCAGCTCCTCGGGCGTACGGACAGAAAACTATGGCTACACCTTC.

This clonotype occurred many times. This sequence joins TRBV2 and TRBJ2-1; no clear D. This CDR3 contains 8 residues. CDR1 is SNHLY, CDR2 FYNNEI, per germline. V was shortened by 6 bases and J by 12 bases, with 3 bases between the two germline ends. The CDR3 spells CASRGQFF. The CDR3 coding sequence is TGTGCCAGCAGGGGGCAGTTCTTC.

To note about this clonotype: The junction departs from the called germline gene at one end, perhaps through a read error. The CDR3 sequence: CASSEVRQESQYF. For the CDR3, the DNA is TGCGCCAGCAGTGAGGTTCGACAAGAGAGCCAGTACTTC. The chain joins TRBV10-2 to TRBJ2-5; no firm D call. From germline, CDR1 is WSHSY and CDR2 SAAADI. The CDR3 spans 13 residues.

The V gene is TRBV19, the J gene TRBJ2-1, with TRBD1 identical over 9 bases. The CDR3 covers 17 residues. Germline-derived CDR1 and CDR2 are LNHDA and SQIVND (reference sequence). After removal of 5 bases from V and 4 bases from J, the junction contained 12 bases not matched to a gene. The CDR3 is CASSPRTGAGSYNEQFF. Written as DNA, the CDR3 is TGTGCCAGTAGTCCCCGGACAGGGGCGGGAAGTTACAATGAGCAGTTCTTC.

This chain uses TRBV2 with TRBJ1-2; TRBD1 might be the D (6 bases). The V gene lost 3 bases and the J gene lost 4 bases, with 9 bases spanning the gap. CDR1 is SNHLY, CDR2 FYNNEI, per germline. The CDR3 covers 13 residues. The CDR3 nucleotides read TGTGCCAGCAGTGATACAGGGCTCTATGGCTACACCTTC. This sequence encodes CASSDTGLYGYTF.

The chain is built from TRBV29-1 and TRBJ1-2; D is ambiguous. Germline V gene lookup returns CDR1 SQVTM and CDR2 ANQGSEA. The CDR3 covers 11 residues. V was trimmed by 6 bases and J by 8 bases, leaving 13 bases between them. The CDR3 loop reads CSVLTGGGYTF. CDR3 DNA: TGCAGCGTCTTGACGGGAGGCGGCTACACCTTC.

This chain joins TRBV15 and TRBJ1-4; a possible D gene is TRBD1 (6 bases). In germline, CDR1 is LNHNV, CDR2 YYDKDF (reference sequence). V lost 5 bases to trimming and J lost 2 bases, with 6 bases between them. The CDR3 contains 13 residues. The CDR3 bases are TGTGCCACCAGCCAGGGGACTAATGAAAAACTGTTTTTT. Amino acids: CATSQGTNEKLFF.

This clonotype was counted at least ten times. The V and J genes are TRBV12-3 or TRBV12-4 and TRBJ2-7; D gene ambiguous. The CDR3 is made up of 14 amino acids. Trimming left V 1 base short and J 3 bases short, with 10 bases between. CDR3 nucleotide sequence: TGTGCCAGCAGTTTAGGAGTGTCAGGCTACGAGCAGTACTTC. Amino acid sequence: CASSLGVSGYEQYF.

At least ten counts were recorded for this clonotype. V and J are TRBV28 and TRBJ2-3, with no clear D. Germline V CDR1 and CDR2: MDHEN, SYDVKM. V was trimmed by 3 bases and J by 6 bases, leaving 10 bases between them. The CDR3 contains 13 residues. As DNA, the CDR3 is TGTGCCAGCAGTTTGTTGTCCCGCGATACGCAGTATTTT. It translates to CASSLLSRDTQYF.

This sequence joins TRBV12-3 or TRBV12-4 and TRBJ2-1, with D tentatively TRBD1 (6 bases). The CDR3 extends over 12 amino acids. The ends were cut back, 8 bases at V and 6 bases at J, with 11 bases in the middle. Here the CDR3 reads CASGGPLNEQFF. DNA of the CDR3: TGTGCCAGCGGGGGCCCCCTCAATGAGCAGTTCTTC.

This chain links TRBV19 with TRBJ2-7, with 9 bases aligning to TRBD1. Germline V gene sequence: CDR1 LNHDA, CDR2 SQIVND (reference sequence). The CDR3 is 11 residues long. V was pared by 10 bases and J by 6 bases, with 4 bases of the junction left unmatched. The CDR3 region is CAIGTGSEQYF. The CDR3 DNA follows: TGTGCCATAGGGACAGGGAGCGAGCAGTACTTC.

The chain uses TRBV7-3 and TRBJ2-1; TRBD1 matches 7 bases. The CDR3 runs 16 residues. Germline trimming cut 5 bases from V and 5 bases from J; bases unmatched to any gene: 12. Germline loops: CDR1 SGHTA, CDR2 FQGTGA. The CDR3 is CASSKSSGTVNNEQFF. The CDR3 nucleotides read TGTGCCAGCAGCAAAAGTTCCGGGACAGTTAACAATGAGCAGTTCTTC.

This chain uses TRBV7-3 with TRBJ2-7; a possible D gene is TRBD2 (5 bases). Trimming cost V 1 base and J 1 base, with 14 bases left between them. Germline CDR1 reads SGHTA; CDR2 reads FQGTGA. This CDR3 region has 16 residues. In nucleotides, the CDR3 is TGTGCCAGCAGCTTAAAGAGGGTTGCGGGTTCCTACGAGCAGTACTTC. Translated, it gives CASSLKRVAGSYEQYF. Drawing the rest from reference TRBV7-3 and TRBJ2-7, the complete variable domain is GAGVSQTPSNKVTEKGKYVELRCDPISGHTALYWYRQSLGQGPEFLIYFQGTGAADDSGLPNDRFFAVRPEGSVSTLKIQRTERGDSAVYLCASSLKRVAGSYEQYFGPGTRLTVT.

There are a few counts of this clonotype. The CDR3 here is CSVEEVGAGGSDTQYF. CDR3 coding DNA: TGCAGCGTTGAAGAAGTGGGAGCGGGGGGATCAGATACGCAGTATTTT. V usage is TRBV29-1 and J usage is TRBJ2-3; 9 bases are a match to TRBD2. Germline V gene data show CDR1 as SQVTM and CDR2 as ANQGSEA. Trimming at V came to 0 bases and at J to 4 bases, leaving 8 bases not matched to a gene. The CDR3 contains 16 residues.

V is TRBV9 and J is TRBJ2-2; 8 nucleotides match TRBD2. Losses at the gene ends were 4 bases for V and 8 bases for J; bases not matched to a gene: 13. Germline CDR1 SGDLS, CDR2 YYNGEE. The CDR3 has 16 residues. CDR3 sequence reads: CASSSTRTSGWGELFF. In nucleotides, the CDR3 is TGTGCCAGCAGCTCCACTCGCACTAGCGGATGGGGGGAGCTGTTTTTT.

With respect to this clonotype: This is likely a read error, given that the CDR3 carries no conserved phenylalanine or tryptophan at its end. The genes are TRBV2 and TRBJ1-5; D uncertain. V was shortened by 1 base and J by 9 bases, with 7 bases between the two germline ends. The CDR3 length is 12 residues. Germline V gene data show CDR1 as SNHLY and CDR2 as FYNNEI. This CDR3 is CASSEGGWPQHL. As DNA, the CDR3 is TGTGCCAGCAGTGAAGGGGGATGGCCCCAGCATCTT.

V and J are TRBV10-3 and TRBJ1-5; a weak D match, TRBD1 (5 bases). Germline loops: CDR1 ENHRY, CDR2 SYGVKD. Between the trimmed V and J ends, which lost 0 bases and 2 bases, there was a span of 11 bases. The CDR3 has 16 amino acids. CDR3 residues: CAISESLRGGNQPQHF. The CDR3, as DNA: TGTGCCATCAGTGAGTCCCTAAGAGGGGGCAATCAGCCCCAGCATTTT.

In regard to this clonotype: Mismatch with germline at one junction end may stem from a read error. V gene TRBV7-7 combines with J gene TRBJ2-3, with D possibly TRBD2 on 5 matching bases. Germline V lookup: CDR1 SSHAT, CDR2 FNYEAQ (reference sequence). This CDR3 region has 13 residues. In nucleotides, the CDR3 is TGTGCTAGCAGCTTTAGCGGCACAGATACGCAGTATTTT. This encodes CASSFSGTDTQYF. The variable domain in full, with the rest retrieved from reference TRBV7-7 and TRBJ2-3, is GAGVSQSPRYKVTKRGQDVTLRCDPISSHATLYWYQQALGQGPEFLTYFNYEAQPDKSGLPSDRFSAERPEGSISTLTIQRTEQRDSAMYRCASSFSGTDTQYFGPGTRLTVL.

This clonotype was seen a handful of times. The J gene is TRBJ1-6, the V gene TRBV2; 8 bases match TRBD1. Germline CDR1 is SNHLY and CDR2 is FYNNEI. Trimming removed 5 bases from V and 10 bases from J; junction bases left unmatched: 7. The CDR3 consists of 14 residues. CDR3 amino acids: CASSRDRIWSPLHF. DNA for the CDR3: TGTGCCAGCAGTAGGGACAGGATTTGGTCACCCCTCCACTTT.

As regards this clonotype: In this CDR3 the conserved last residue, phenylalanine or tryptophan, is missing, so a read error is likely. The rearrangement uses TRBV5-5 and TRBJ1-2, with D perhaps matching TRBD1 (5 bases). The V end lost 4 bases, the J end lost 1 base, and 14 bases lay between the germline ends. The CDR3 has 15 amino acids. Germline V gene sequence: CDR1 SGHKS, CDR2 YYEKEE (reference sequence). CDR3 residues: CASSLDGHINYGYTV. CDR3 nucleotides: TGTGCCAGCAGCCTGGATGGACACATTAACTATGGCTACACCGTC.

The chain links TRBV10-3 to TRBJ2-3; D is perhaps TRBD1 (7 bases). The V end was cut by 2 bases, the J end by 1 base, with 19 bases between. This CDR3 region has 18 residues. The germline CDR1 and CDR2 sequences are ENHRY and SYGVKD. CDR3: CAISEMTGRSSGTDTQYF. In DNA form, the CDR3 reads TGTGCCATCAGTGAGATGACAGGGAGGTCTTCTGGCACAGATACGCAGTATTTT.

In this sample, this clonotype turned up many times. This rearrangement joins TRBV10-3 to TRBJ2-7, with D possibly TRBD2 on 6 matching bases. V dropped 2 bases and J dropped 4 bases, with 15 bases sitting between them. The CDR3 length is 15 residues. The germline CDR1 and CDR2 sequences are ENHRY and SYGVKD. In DNA, the CDR3 is TGTGCCATCAGTGAGGGTTCGGGAGCATTTTACGAGCAGTACTTC. It yields the protein CAISEGSGAFYEQYF.

V and J are TRBV6-1 and TRBJ1-5, with D perhaps TRBD1 (5 bases). CDR1 is MNHNS and CDR2 is SASEGT in the germline V gene. V lost 6 bases and J 1 base, leaving 10 bases between the germline ends. The CDR3 length is 14 residues. CDR3 amino acids: CASRLPGSNQPQHF. In DNA, the CDR3 is TGTGCCAGCAGGTTGCCAGGGAGCAATCAGCCCCAGCATTTT.

The chain combines TRBV10-3 with TRBJ2-5; the D gene is possibly TRBD1 (5 bases). Germline CDR1 is ENHRY and CDR2 is SYGVKD. The CDR3 covers 13 residues. The germline V and J ends were trimmed by 3 bases and 5 bases, with 10 bases remaining between them. In DNA form, the CDR3 reads TGTGCCATCAGTGACAGGGTAGGGGAGACCCAGTACTTC. The encoded protein is CAISDRVGETQYF.

This clonotype appeared a few times. This chain links TRBV6-5 with TRBJ2-7; 7 positions agree with TRBD1. J lost 7 bases, V lost 0 bases, and 12 bases had no gene match. The CDR3 sequence is 16 residues long. CDR1 is MNHEY and CDR2 is SVGAGI in the germline V gene. DNA for the CDR3: TGTGCCAGCAGTTACTCTTCAAGAACAGGGGCAAGGGAGCAGTACTTC. Translation: CASSYSSRTGAREQYF.

The table lists this clonotype with many counts. This chain links TRBV13 with TRBJ1-1; D is unresolved. The V gene lost 0 bases and the J gene lost 3 bases, with 14 bases spanning the gap. Germline V CDR1 and CDR2: PRHDT, FYEKMQ (reference sequence). The CDR3 is made up of 16 amino acids. CDR3 loop: CASSLGLGREDTEAFF. The CDR3 region has the DNA TGTGCCAGCAGCTTAGGCCTTGGCCGGGAGGACACTGAAGCTTTCTTT.